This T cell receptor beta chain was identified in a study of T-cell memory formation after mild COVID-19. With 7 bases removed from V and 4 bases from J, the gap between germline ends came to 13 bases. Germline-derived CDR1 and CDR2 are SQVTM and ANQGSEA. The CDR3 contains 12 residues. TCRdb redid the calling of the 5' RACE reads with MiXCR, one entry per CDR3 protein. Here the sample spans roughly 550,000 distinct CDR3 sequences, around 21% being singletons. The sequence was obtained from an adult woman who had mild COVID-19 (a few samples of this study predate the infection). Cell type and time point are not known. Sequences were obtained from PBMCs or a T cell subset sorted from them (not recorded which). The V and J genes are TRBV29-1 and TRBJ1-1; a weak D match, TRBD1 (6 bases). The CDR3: CSGDRSGTEAFF. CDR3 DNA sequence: TGCAGCGGTGACAGGTCTGGCACTGAAGCTTTCTTT.